The following is a T cell receptor (beta chain) sequence with its context. Its antigen is unknown. The treatment here: approximately 9-day PBMC culture with coronavirus spike peptide pools or control peptides (ViraFEST assay). The data were obtained in a study of vaccination and CD4 T cells after COVID-19. Study observations and caveats: Within the convalescent patients, a median about 86% of the SARS-CoV-2-reactive clones were ones that appeared only post-vaccination.

This CDR3 has 17 residues. Trimming at V came to 6 bases and at J to 2 bases, leaving 13 bases not matched to a gene. Germline V gene sequence: CDR1 MNHNS, CDR2 SASEGT. Sequenced with the Oncomine TCR Beta short-read assay was DNA taken from cultured CD4+ T cells. MiXCR, applied by TCRdb to the PCR reads, yields one record per CDR3 protein. The sample has about 12,000 distinct CDR3 sequences, 74% seen once. The sample was CD4+ T cells from blood, cultured in vitro, taken after SARS-CoV-2 vaccination. The chain recombines TRBV6-1 with TRBJ2-5; 9 bases are a match to TRBD1. The origin of this receptor is a human donor who received a COVID-19 vaccine. In DNA form, the CDR3 reads TGTGCCAGCAGAAGATTCGACAGGGGGATGGAACAAGAGACCCAGTACTTC. Encoded protein: CASRRFDRGMEQETQYF.